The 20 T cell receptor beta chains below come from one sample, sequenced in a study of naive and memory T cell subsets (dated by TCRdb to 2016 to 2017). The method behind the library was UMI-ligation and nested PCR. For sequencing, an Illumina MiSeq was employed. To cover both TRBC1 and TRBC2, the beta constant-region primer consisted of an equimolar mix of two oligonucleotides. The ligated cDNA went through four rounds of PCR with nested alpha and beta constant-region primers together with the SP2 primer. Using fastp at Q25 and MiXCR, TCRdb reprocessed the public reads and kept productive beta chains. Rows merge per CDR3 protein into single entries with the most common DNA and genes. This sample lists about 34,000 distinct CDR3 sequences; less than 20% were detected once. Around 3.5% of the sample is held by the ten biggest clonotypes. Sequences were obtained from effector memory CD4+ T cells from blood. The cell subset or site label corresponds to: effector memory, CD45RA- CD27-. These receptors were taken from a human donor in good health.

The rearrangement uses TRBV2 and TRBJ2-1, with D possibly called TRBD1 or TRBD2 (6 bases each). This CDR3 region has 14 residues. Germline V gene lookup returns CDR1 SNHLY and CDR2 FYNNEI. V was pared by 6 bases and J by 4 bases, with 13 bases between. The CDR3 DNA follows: TGTGCCAGCAGACAGGGAGGAGAGTACAATGAGCAGTTCTTC. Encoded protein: CASRQGGEYNEQFF.

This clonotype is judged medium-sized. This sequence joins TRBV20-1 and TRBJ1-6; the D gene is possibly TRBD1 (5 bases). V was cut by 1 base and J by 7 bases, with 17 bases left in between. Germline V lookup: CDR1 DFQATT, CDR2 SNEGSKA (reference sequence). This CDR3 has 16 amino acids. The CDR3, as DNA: TGCAGTGCTAGAGTTGATAGAAGAGGGACCAATTCACCCCTCCACTTT. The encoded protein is CSARVDRRGTNSPLHF.

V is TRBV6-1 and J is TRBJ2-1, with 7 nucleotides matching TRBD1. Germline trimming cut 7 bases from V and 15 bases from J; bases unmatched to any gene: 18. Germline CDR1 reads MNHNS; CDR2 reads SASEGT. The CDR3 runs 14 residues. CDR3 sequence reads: CASTLDQGESLRFF. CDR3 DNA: TGTGCCAGCACCCTCGATCAGGGGGAATCTTTAAGGTTCTTC.

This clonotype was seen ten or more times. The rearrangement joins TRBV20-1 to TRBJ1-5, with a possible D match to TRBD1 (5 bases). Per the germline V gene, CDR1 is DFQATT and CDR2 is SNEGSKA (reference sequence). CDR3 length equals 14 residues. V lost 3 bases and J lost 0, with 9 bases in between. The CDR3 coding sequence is TGCAGTGCTAGGGGACGGAATAGCAATCAGCCCCAGCATTTT. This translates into CSARGRNSNQPQHF.

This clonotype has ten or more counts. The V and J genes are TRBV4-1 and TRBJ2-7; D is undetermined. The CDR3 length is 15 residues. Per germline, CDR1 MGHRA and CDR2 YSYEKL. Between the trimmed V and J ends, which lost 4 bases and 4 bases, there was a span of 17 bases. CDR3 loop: CASSLAEWSRYEQYF. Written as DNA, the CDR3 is TGCGCCAGCAGCCTCGCGGAATGGTCCCGTTACGAGCAGTACTTC.

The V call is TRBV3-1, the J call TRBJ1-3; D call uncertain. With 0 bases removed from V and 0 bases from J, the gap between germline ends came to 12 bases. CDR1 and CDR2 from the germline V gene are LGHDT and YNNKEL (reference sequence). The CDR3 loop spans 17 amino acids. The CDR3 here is CASSQDLMGSSGNTIYF. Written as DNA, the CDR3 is TGTGCCAGCAGCCAAGATCTTATGGGGTCCTCTGGAAACACCATATATTTT.

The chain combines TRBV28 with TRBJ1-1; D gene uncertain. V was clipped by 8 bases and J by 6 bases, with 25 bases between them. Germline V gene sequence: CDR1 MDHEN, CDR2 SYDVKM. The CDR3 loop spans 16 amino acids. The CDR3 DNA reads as TGTGCCAGCGGCTTCATACGTCTGGGGAGGACTTCTGAAGCTTTCTTT. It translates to CASGFIRLGRTSEAFF.

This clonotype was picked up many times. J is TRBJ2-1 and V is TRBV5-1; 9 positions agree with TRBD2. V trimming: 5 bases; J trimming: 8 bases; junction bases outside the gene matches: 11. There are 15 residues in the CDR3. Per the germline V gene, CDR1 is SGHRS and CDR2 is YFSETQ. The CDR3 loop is CASRGGLAGVHEQFF. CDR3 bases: TGCGCCAGCAGAGGGGGATTAGCGGGAGTTCATGAGCAGTTCTTC.

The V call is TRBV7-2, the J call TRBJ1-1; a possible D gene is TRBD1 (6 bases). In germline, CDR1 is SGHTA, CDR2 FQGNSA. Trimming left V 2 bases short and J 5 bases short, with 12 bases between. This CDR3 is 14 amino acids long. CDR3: CASSLQGSGTEAFF. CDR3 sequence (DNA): TGTGCCAGCAGCTTACAGGGGTCGGGGACTGAAGCTTTCTTT.

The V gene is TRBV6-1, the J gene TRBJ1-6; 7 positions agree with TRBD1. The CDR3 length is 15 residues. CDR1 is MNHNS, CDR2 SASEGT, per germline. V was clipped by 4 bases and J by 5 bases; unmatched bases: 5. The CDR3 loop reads CASSAGTANNSPLHF. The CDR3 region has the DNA TGTGCCAGCAGTGCCGGGACAGCTAATAATTCACCCCTCCACTTT.

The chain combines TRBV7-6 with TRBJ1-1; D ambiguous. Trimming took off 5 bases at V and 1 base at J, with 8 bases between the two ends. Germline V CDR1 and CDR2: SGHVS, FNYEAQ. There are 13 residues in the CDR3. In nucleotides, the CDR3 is TGTGCCAGCAGCCCTGGTTGGAACACTGAAGCTTTCTTT. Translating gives CASSPGWNTEAFF.

CDR3 bases: TGTGCCAGCAGCACTACCCTAGGGAGAGTTTCGGCAGATACGCAGTATTTT. Translated, it gives CASSTTLGRVSADTQYF. The V call is TRBV7-9, the J call TRBJ2-3; the D gene is possibly TRBD2 (5 bases). From germline, CDR1 is SEHNR and CDR2 FQNEAQ (reference sequence). V lost 5 bases to trimming and J lost 4 bases, with 22 bases between them. The CDR3 is made up of 17 amino acids.

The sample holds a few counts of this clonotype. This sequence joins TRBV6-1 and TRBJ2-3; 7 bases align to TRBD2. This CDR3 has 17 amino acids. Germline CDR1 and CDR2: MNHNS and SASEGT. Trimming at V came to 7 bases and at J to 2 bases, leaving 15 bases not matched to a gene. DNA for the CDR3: TGTGCCAGCAAGGGGCGGGAGTTAGGTCTTAACACAGATACGCAGTATTTT. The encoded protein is CASKGRELGLNTDTQYF.

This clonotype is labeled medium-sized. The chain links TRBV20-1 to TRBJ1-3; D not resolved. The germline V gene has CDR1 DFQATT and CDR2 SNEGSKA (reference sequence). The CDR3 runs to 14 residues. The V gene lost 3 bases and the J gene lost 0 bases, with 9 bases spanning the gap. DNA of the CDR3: TGCAGTGCTAGGTCTCGGGGCTCTGGAAACACCATATATTTT. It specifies CSARSRGSGNTIYF.

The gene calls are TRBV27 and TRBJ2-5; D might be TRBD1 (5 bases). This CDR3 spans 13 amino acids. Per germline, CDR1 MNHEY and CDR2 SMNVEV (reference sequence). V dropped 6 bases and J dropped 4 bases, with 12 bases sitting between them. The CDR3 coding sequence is TGTGCCAGCAGCCGACAGCCTCCAGAGACCCAGTACTTC. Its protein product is CASSRQPPETQYF.

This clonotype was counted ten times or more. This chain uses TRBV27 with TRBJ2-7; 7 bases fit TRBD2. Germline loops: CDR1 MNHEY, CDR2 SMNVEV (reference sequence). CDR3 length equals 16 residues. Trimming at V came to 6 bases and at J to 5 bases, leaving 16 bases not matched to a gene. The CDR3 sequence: CASSPSTSWYRNEQYF. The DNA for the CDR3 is TGTGCCAGCAGCCCGTCGACTAGCTGGTATCGGAACGAGCAGTACTTC.

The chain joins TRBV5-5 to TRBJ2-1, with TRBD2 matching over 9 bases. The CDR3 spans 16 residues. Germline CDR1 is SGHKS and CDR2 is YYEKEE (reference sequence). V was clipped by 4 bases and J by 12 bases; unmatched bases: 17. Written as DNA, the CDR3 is TGTGCCAGCAGCCCAAGACCCGGGACTAGCCCCACTGTGCAGTTCTTC. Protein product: CASSPRPGTSPTVQFF.

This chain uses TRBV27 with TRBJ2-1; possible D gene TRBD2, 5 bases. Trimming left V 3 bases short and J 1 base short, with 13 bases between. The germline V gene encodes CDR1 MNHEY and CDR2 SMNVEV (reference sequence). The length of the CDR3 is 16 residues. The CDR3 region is CASSFLARGSYNEQFF. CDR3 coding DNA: TGTGCCAGCAGTTTTTTGGCGAGAGGGTCCTACAATGAGCAGTTCTTC.

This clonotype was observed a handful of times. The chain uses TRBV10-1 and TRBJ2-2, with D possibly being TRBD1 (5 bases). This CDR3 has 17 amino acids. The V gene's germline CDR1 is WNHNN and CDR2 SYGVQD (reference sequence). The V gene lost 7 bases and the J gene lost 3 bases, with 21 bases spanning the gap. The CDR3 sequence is CASIYRNPLGDTGELFF. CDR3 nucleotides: TGCGCCAGCATTTACAGGAACCCCTTAGGAGACACCGGGGAGCTGTTTTTT.

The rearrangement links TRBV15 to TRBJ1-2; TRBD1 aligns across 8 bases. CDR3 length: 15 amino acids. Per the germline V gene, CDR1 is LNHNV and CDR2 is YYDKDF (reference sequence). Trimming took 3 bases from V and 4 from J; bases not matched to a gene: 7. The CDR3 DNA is TGTGCCACCAGCAGTACAGGGGGGACTACCTATGGCTACACCTTC. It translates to CATSSTGGTTYGYTF.